Listed below are T cell receptor beta chains from one sample, sequenced in a study of T cell responses to AZD1222 COVID-19 vaccine. Only in-frame clones appear in the TCRdb table, and some are missing; sequencing was by immunoSEQ multiplex PCR. The table includes approximately 91,000 clones, 70% to 90% detected once. This specimen was peripheral blood, taken on day 0 of AZD1222 vaccination. The receptors were gathered from an adult in good health. Each CDR3 is given with its conserved first and last residue. The D gene is left open where the match is weak. Clone size, where shown, is once, few, many, or a class for clones that have expanded.

J gene: TRBJ2-7
D gene: NA
V gene: TRBV11-3
clone size: NA
CDR3 DNA: TGTGCCAGCAGCTTAGGGAGCGGGACACCCCACTACGAGCAGTACTTC
CDR3 protein: CASSLGSGTPHYEQYF

J gene: TRBJ2-2
D gene: NA
V gene: TRBV7-7
clone size: NA
CDR3 DNA: TGTGCCAGCAGCTTTATTGCCCCGGGACGGAACACCGGGGAGCTGTTTTTT
CDR3 protein: CASSFIAPGRNTGELFF

J gene: TRBJ1-1
D gene: NA
V gene: TRBV6-5
clone size: NA
CDR3 DNA: TGTGCCAGCGGGGGAGGGGTTGACACTGAAGCTTTCTTT
CDR3 protein: CASGGGVDTEAFF

J gene: TRBJ1-4
D gene: NA
V gene: TRBV14
clone size: NA
CDR3 DNA: TGTGCCAGCAGTCAAGAGACAGAGCCTAATGAAAAACTGTTTTTT
CDR3 protein: CASSQETEPNEKLFF

J gene: TRBJ1-5
D gene: NA
V gene: TRBV19
clone size: NA
CDR3 DNA: TGTGCCAGTAGAGATGATCCGGGGTTAAATAGCAATCAGCCCCAGCATTTT
CDR3 protein: CASRDDPGLNSNQPQHF

J gene: TRBJ1-4
D gene: NA
V gene: TRBV11-2
clone size: NA
CDR3 DNA: TGTGCCAGCAGCACGGGCCTCCGGACGACTAATGAAAAACTGTTTTTT
CDR3 protein: CASSTGLRTTNEKLFF

J gene: TRBJ2-7
D gene: NA
V gene: TRBV23-1
clone size: NA
CDR3 DNA: TGCGCCAGCAGTCAACCCGGCTACGAGCAGTACTTC
CDR3 protein: CASSQPGYEQYF

J gene: TRBJ1-3
D gene: TRBD1
V gene: TRBV27
clone size: NA
CDR3 DNA: TGTGCCTCGCCTCCCCCCCCGACAGGGCGCGTCGGAAACACCATATATTTT
CDR3 protein: CASPPPPTGRVGNTIYF

J gene: TRBJ1-1
D gene: NA
V gene: TRBV19
clone size: NA
CDR3 DNA: TGTGCCAGTAGTATAGATCAGGGCACGAACACTGAAGCTTTCTTT
CDR3 protein: CASSIDQGTNTEAFF

J gene: TRBJ2-3
D gene: TRBD2
V gene: TRBV19
clone size: NA
CDR3 DNA: TGTGCCAGTAGTACAACTAGCGGGGGGGGAAATACGCAGTATTTT
CDR3 protein: CASSTTSGGGNTQYF

J gene: TRBJ2-1
D gene: TRBD2
V gene: TRBV5-1
clone size: NA
CDR3 DNA: TGCGCCAGCAGCCTGGGACTAGCGGGGGGTCCCCTCTACAATGAGCAGTTCTTC
CDR3 protein: CASSLGLAGGPLYNEQFF

J gene: TRBJ2-2
D gene: TRBD2
V gene: TRBV14
clone size: few
CDR3 DNA: TGTGCCAGCAGAGGGACTAGCGGAAGCACCGGGGAGCTGTTTTTT
CDR3 protein: CASRGTSGSTGELFF

J gene: TRBJ2-1
D gene: NA
V gene: TRBV28
clone size: NA
CDR3 DNA: TGTGCCAGCAGAGGGTGGGGCGCGGGGTACAATGAGCAGTTCTTC
CDR3 protein: CASRGWGAGYNEQFF

J gene: TRBJ2-1
D gene: TRBD2
V gene: TRBV5-1
clone size: few
CDR3 DNA: TGCGCCAGCAGCTCCCTCCGCGGGGGACGGGGCAATGAGCAGTTCTTC
CDR3 protein: CASSSLRGGRGNEQFF

J gene: TRBJ1-1
D gene: NA
V gene: TRBV6-2/TRBV6-3
clone size: once
CDR3 DNA: TGTGCCAGCAGTGGAGCTCTGAACACTGAAGCTTTCTTT
CDR3 protein: CASSGALNTEAFF

J gene: TRBJ2-7
D gene: TRBD1
V gene: TRBV27
clone size: NA
CDR3 DNA: TGTGCCAGCAGTTTGAATACAGGGGGGTCCGAGCAGTACTTC
CDR3 protein: CASSLNTGGSEQYF

J gene: TRBJ1-4
D gene: TRBD1
V gene: TRBV5-1
clone size: NA
CDR3 DNA: TGCGCCAGCAGCCGGACAGGGCAAGATGAAAAACTGTTTTTT
CDR3 protein: CASSRTGQDEKLFF

J gene: TRBJ1-1
D gene: TRBD1
V gene: TRBV19
clone size: NA
CDR3 DNA: TGTGCCAGTAGTATGTTGAGGACAGGGGGTTTGGACACTGAAGCTTTCTTT
CDR3 protein: CASSMLRTGGLDTEAFF

J gene: TRBJ1-2
D gene: NA
V gene: TRBV19
clone size: NA
CDR3 DNA: TGTGCCAGATGGACCCTAAGAGAAGCTAACTATGGCTACACCTTC
CDR3 protein: CARWTLREANYGYTF

J gene: TRBJ1-3
D gene: NA
V gene: TRBV7-8
clone size: NA
CDR3 DNA: TGTGCCAGCAGCTTAGGATTATCCTCTGGAAACACCATATATTTT
CDR3 protein: CASSLGLSSGNTIYF

J gene: TRBJ1-4
D gene: NA
V gene: TRBV28
clone size: NA
CDR3 DNA: TGTGCCAGCAGTTTATCGGGGATTAATGAAAAACTGTTTTTT
CDR3 protein: CASSLSGINEKLFF

J gene: TRBJ2-4
D gene: NA
V gene: TRBV29-1
clone size: NA
CDR3 DNA: TGCAGCGTTGAAGGAGACAAAAACATTCAGTACTTC
CDR3 protein: CSVEGDKNIQYF

J gene: TRBJ2-3
D gene: TRBD2
V gene: TRBV7-3
clone size: NA
CDR3 DNA: TGTGCCAGCAGCCCACCCGGGACTAGCGGGGGGGAAAGCACAGATACGCAGTATTTT
CDR3 protein: CASSPPGTSGGESTDTQYF

J gene: TRBJ2-5
D gene: NA
V gene: TRBV20-1
clone size: NA
CDR3 DNA: TGCAGTGCTAGTCCTAGGAGAGAGACCCAGTACTTC
CDR3 protein: CSASPRRETQYF

J gene: TRBJ1-4
D gene: NA
V gene: TRBV4-2
clone size: NA
CDR3 DNA: TGTGCCAGCAGCCAAGCTACAGGAACTGAAAAACTGTTTTTT
CDR3 protein: CASSQATGTEKLFF

J gene: TRBJ1-2
D gene: NA
V gene: TRBV9
clone size: once
CDR3 DNA: TGTGCCAGCAGCGTATATCAGGGAGCTAACTATGGCTACACCTTC
CDR3 protein: CASSVYQGANYGYTF

J gene: TRBJ1-4
D gene: NA
V gene: TRBV7-9
clone size: NA
CDR3 DNA: TGTGCCAGCAGCCTCGGGACCGCGGATGAAAAACTGTTTTTT
CDR3 protein: CASSLGTADEKLFF

J gene: TRBJ1-2
D gene: TRBD1
V gene: TRBV5-5
clone size: NA
CDR3 DNA: TGTGCCAGCAGCAAGGGACAGGGGTCGGCTGGCTACACCTTC
CDR3 protein: CASSKGQGSAGYTF

J gene: TRBJ1-6
D gene: TRBD1
V gene: TRBV25-1
clone size: NA
CDR3 DNA: TGTGCCAGCAGCCCTCACCAGGGGGGCGGTGGTTCACCCCTCCACTTT
CDR3 protein: CASSPHQGGGGSPLHF

J gene: TRBJ2-5
D gene: NA
V gene: TRBV9
clone size: NA
CDR3 DNA: TGTGCCAGCAGCGTAGTGGGAAACGGGCAAGAGACCCAGTACTTC
CDR3 protein: CASSVVGNGQETQYF

J gene: TRBJ2-7
D gene: NA
V gene: TRBV19
clone size: NA
CDR3 DNA: TGTGCCAGTAGTCCATGGGGGGGGCTTTCCTACGAGCAGTACTTC
CDR3 protein: CASSPWGGLSYEQYF

J gene: TRBJ2-1
D gene: NA
V gene: TRBV5-1
clone size: NA
CDR3 DNA: TGCGCCAGCAGCTTGGACGGGTCCTACAATGAGCAGTTCTTC
CDR3 protein: CASSLDGSYNEQFF

J gene: TRBJ2-1
D gene: TRBD2
V gene: TRBV27
clone size: NA
CDR3 DNA: TGTGCCAGCAGTAAGACTAGCGGGGGGGCCTTTCATGAGCAGTTCTTC
CDR3 protein: CASSKTSGGAFHEQFF

J gene: TRBJ2-3
D gene: NA
V gene: TRBV9
clone size: NA
CDR3 DNA: TGTGCCAGCAGCGTACGGACCGAGCCTTCTACGCAGTATTTT
CDR3 protein: CASSVRTEPSTQYF

J gene: TRBJ2-7
D gene: TRBD1
V gene: TRBV5-1
clone size: NA
CDR3 DNA: TGCGCCAGCAGCCCCATACCCGACCGGGACAGGAGATACGAGCAGTACTTC
CDR3 protein: CASSPIPDRDRRYEQYF

J gene: TRBJ2-7
D gene: NA
V gene: TRBV9
clone size: NA
CDR3 DNA: TGTGCCAGCAGCGTAGACCTAGTACCCTCCTACGAGCAGTACTTC
CDR3 protein: CASSVDLVPSYEQYF

J gene: TRBJ1-2
D gene: NA
V gene: TRBV28
clone size: NA
CDR3 DNA: TGTGCCAGCAGTTTACGGCCAGACTATGGCTACACCTTC
CDR3 protein: CASSLRPDYGYTF

J gene: TRBJ1-5
D gene: NA
V gene: TRBV9
clone size: NA
CDR3 DNA: TGTGCCAGCAGCGTAGCAGGGTCGGGTCAGCCCCAGCATTTT
CDR3 protein: CASSVAGSGQPQHF

J gene: TRBJ1-1
D gene: NA
V gene: TRBV5-1
clone size: NA
CDR3 DNA: TGCGCCAGCAGCTTCGGGGGGTACACTGAAGCTTTCTTT
CDR3 protein: CASSFGGYTEAFF

J gene: TRBJ1-6
D gene: TRBD1
V gene: TRBV5-1
clone size: NA
CDR3 DNA: TGCGCCAGCAGCTTGGAGGACAGGGGTAATTCACCCCTCCACTTT
CDR3 protein: CASSLEDRGNSPLHF

J gene: TRBJ1-1
D gene: NA
V gene: TRBV12-3/TRBV12-4
clone size: NA
CDR3 DNA: TGTGCTGGGGGACAAATGAACACTGAAGCTTTCTTT
CDR3 protein: CAGGQMNTEAFF

J gene: TRBJ2-7
D gene: NA
V gene: TRBV5-4
clone size: NA
CDR3 DNA: TGTGCCAGCAGCTTGGAAGCGCGGCCCTCCTACGAGCAGTACTTC
CDR3 protein: CASSLEARPSYEQYF